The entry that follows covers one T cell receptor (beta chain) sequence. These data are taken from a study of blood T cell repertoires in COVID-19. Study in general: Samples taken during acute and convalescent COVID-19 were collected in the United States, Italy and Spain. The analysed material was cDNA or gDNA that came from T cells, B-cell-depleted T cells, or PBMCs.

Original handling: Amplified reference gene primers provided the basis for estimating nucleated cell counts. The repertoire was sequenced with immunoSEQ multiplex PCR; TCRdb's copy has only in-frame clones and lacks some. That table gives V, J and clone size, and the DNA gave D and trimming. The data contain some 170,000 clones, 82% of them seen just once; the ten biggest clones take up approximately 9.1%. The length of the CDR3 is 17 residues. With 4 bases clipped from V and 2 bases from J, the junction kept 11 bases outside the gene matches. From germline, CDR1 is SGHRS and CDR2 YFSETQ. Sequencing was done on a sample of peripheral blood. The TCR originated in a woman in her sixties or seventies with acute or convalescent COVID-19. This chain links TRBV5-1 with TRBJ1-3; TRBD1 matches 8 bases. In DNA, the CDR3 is TGCGCCAGCAGCACGACTGTATCGACAGGGGCTGGAAACACCATATATTTT. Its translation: CASSTTVSTGAGNTIYF. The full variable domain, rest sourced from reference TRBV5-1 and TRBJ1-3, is KAGVTQTPRYLIKTRGQQVTLSCSPISGHRSVSWYQQTPGQGLQFLFEYFSETQRNKGNFPGRFSGRQFSNSRSEMNVSTLELGDSALYLCASSTTVSTGAGNTIYFGEGSWLTVV.